The 31 T cell receptor beta chains listed next were all sequenced from one sample in a study of cytomegalovirus exposure and HLA in healthy donors. Primers: 60 Vbeta forward and 13 Jbeta reverse. Libraries were prepared by immunoSEQ multiplex PCR; TCRdb keeps only in-frame clonotypes and omits some of them. The sample carries some 70,000 clones, around 80% recorded once. Input material: PBMCs. The receptors stem from a man aged 18 to 29 in good health and CMV-seronegative.

In its sample, this clone was seen once. The chain joins TRBV5-1 to TRBJ2-7; TRBD1 is a possible D gene (7 bases). This CDR3 has 15 residues. Per germline, CDR1 SGHRS and CDR2 YFSETQ. V lost 1 base, J lost 3 bases, and 14 bases lay in between. The DNA for the CDR3 is TGCGCCAGCAGCTTGTGGCGCAGGGGGGACTACGAGCAGTACTTC. It yields the protein CASSLWRRGDYEQYF.

This clone was seen just once. The chain has TRBV7-8 and TRBJ2-7; TRBD1 matches 8 bases. This CDR3 region has 14 residues. Germline lookup yields CDR1 SGHVS and CDR2 FQNEAQ. Trimming cost V 5 bases and J 2 bases; bases outside gene matches: 5. The CDR3 region is CASSPGQVTYEQYF. Written as DNA, the CDR3 is TGTGCCAGCAGCCCGGGACAGGTCACCTACGAGCAGTACTTC.

The genes are TRBV27 and TRBJ2-7; D may be TRBD2 (6 bases). The V and J ends lost 5 bases and 3 bases respectively, with 14 bases between them. The length of the CDR3 is 14 residues. Germline CDR1 and CDR2: MNHEY and SMNVEV (reference sequence). CDR3 nucleotide sequence: TGTGCCAGCAGTGCCACTAGCTCAGGCTACGAGCAGTACTTC. Translation: CASSATSSGYEQYF.

The gene calls are TRBV2 and TRBJ2-7; 7 bases are shared with TRBD1. The CDR3 is 13 residues long. J gave up 4 bases and V 2 bases, and 2 bases lay outside the gene matches. Germline V lookup: CDR1 SNHLY, CDR2 FYNNEI. The CDR3 spells CASSELQGYEQYF. The CDR3, as DNA: TGTGCCAGCAGTGAATTACAGGGGTACGAGCAGTACTTC.

The genes are TRBV7-6 and TRBJ2-2; D unresolved. Looked up from germline, CDR1 is SGHVS and CDR2 is FNYEAQ. V gave up 5 bases and J gave up 7 bases, with 17 bases separating them. The length of the CDR3 is 15 residues. This CDR3 is CASSPPGMGHGELFF. CDR3 sequence (DNA): TGTGCCAGCAGCCCCCCAGGAATGGGCCACGGGGAGCTGTTTTTT.

The chain recombines TRBV2 with TRBJ2-7; 10 bases are shared with TRBD1. Trimming cost V 6 bases and J 2 bases; bases outside gene matches: 7. The CDR3 extends over 15 amino acids. Germline assignment: CDR1 SNHLY and CDR2 FYNNEI. This CDR3 is CASSQAGTGAYEQYF. DNA of the CDR3: TGTGCCAGCAGCCAAGCCGGGACAGGGGCCTACGAGCAGTACTTC. Looking up the rest from reference TRBV2 and TRBJ2-7 gives the full variable domain: EPEVTQTPSHQVTQMGQEVILRCVPISNHLYFYWYRQILGQKVEFLVSFYNNEISEKSEIFDDQFSVERPDGSNFTLKIRSTKLEDSAMYFCASSQAGTGAYEQYFGPGTRLTVT.

The gene calls are TRBV29-1 and TRBJ2-5, with TRBD2 matching 10 bases. CDR3 length: 15 amino acids. V shed 6 bases and J 5 bases; nucleotides not matched to a gene: 12. Germline values: CDR1 SQVTM, CDR2 ANQGSEA. CDR3 sequence (DNA): TGCAGCGTGAAAATAGCGGGAGGAGGTAGGGAGACCCAGTACTTC. This encodes CSVKIAGGGRETQYF.

This clone has a single count. The chain combines TRBV4-3 with TRBJ1-1, with 9 bases that match TRBD1. V shed 3 bases, J shed 0 bases, and the junction held 8 bases outside the gene matches. Germline V gene sequence: CDR1 LGHNA, CDR2 YSLEER. The CDR3 has 17 amino acids. The CDR3 is CASSQEGQGPMNTEAFF. CDR3 nucleotide sequence: TGCGCCAGCAGCCAGGAAGGACAGGGGCCCATGAACACTGAAGCTTTCTTT.

The chain is built from TRBV5-1 and TRBJ2-7, with D tentatively TRBD1 (5 bases). The length of the CDR3 is 15 residues. Per germline, CDR1 SGHRS and CDR2 YFSETQ. V was clipped by 4 bases and J by 2 bases, with 16 bases between them. This chain's CDR3 is CASSRGSSGTYEQYF. The CDR3 DNA is TGCGCCAGCAGCAGGGGTTCCTCAGGGACCTACGAGCAGTACTTC. Full variable domain (missing parts from reference TRBV5-1 and TRBJ2-7): KAGVTQTPRYLIKTRGQQVTLSCSPISGHRSVSWYQQTPGQGLQFLFEYFSETQRNKGNFPGRFSGRQFSNSRSEMNVSTLELGDSALYLCASSRGSSGTYEQYFGPGTRLTVT.

In its sample, this clone was seen once. The chain has TRBV29-1 and TRBJ2-3; D not certain. The germline CDR1 and CDR2 sequences are SQVTM and ANQGSEA. The germline V and J ends were trimmed by 3 bases and 2 bases, with 6 bases remaining between them. There are 12 residues in the CDR3. CDR3: CSVESYTDTQYF. Written as DNA, the CDR3 is TGCAGCGTTGAGAGTTACACAGATACGCAGTATTTT.

This clone was seen once. The chain has TRBV7-2 and TRBJ1-5, with D perhaps TRBD1 (6 bases). CDR3 length equals 17 residues. V was trimmed by 5 bases and J by 4 bases, leaving 21 bases between them. Germline CDR1 is SGHTA and CDR2 is FQGNSA. The CDR3 is CASSPQVGGARNQPQHF. DNA of the CDR3: TGTGCCAGCAGCCCACAAGTAGGGGGGGCCAGGAATCAGCCCCAGCATTTT.

This chain connects TRBV27 to TRBJ1-3, with D perhaps matching TRBD1 (5 bases). There are 19 residues in the CDR3. V was clipped by 1 base and J by 3 bases, with 22 bases between them. Germline values: CDR1 MNHEY, CDR2 SMNVEV (reference sequence). For the CDR3, the DNA is TGTGCCAGCAGTTTATTTTCCCCCGTGCAGGGATCTGGTGGAAACACCATATATTTT. Encoded protein: CASSLFSPVQGSGGNTIYF.

The chain joins TRBV29-1 to TRBJ2-5, with TRBD1 matching 9 bases. The CDR3 is made up of 12 amino acids. V gave up 3 bases and J gave up 5 bases; unmatched junction bases: 1. The germline V gene has CDR1 SQVTM and CDR2 ANQGSEA. DNA of the CDR3: TGCAGCGTTGATGGGACAGGGGAGACCCAGTACTTC. It specifies CSVDGTGETQYF.

The rearrangement joins TRBV7-9 to TRBJ1-4; the D gene is possibly TRBD1 (5 bases). CDR3 size: 14 residues. V lost 1 base and J 5 bases, leaving 8 bases between the germline ends. CDR1 is SEHNR and CDR2 is FQNEAQ in the germline V gene (reference sequence). CDR3 in amino acids: CASSLGAGNEKLFF. In DNA, the CDR3 is TGTGCCAGCAGCTTAGGAGCAGGGAATGAAAAACTGTTTTTT.

J is TRBJ1-6 and V is TRBV10-3; tentative D call: TRBD1 (5 bases). The CDR3 sequence is 14 residues long. CDR1 and CDR2 (germline): ENHRY, SYGVKD. The germline V and J ends were trimmed by 4 bases and 10 bases, with 14 bases remaining between them. CDR3: CAISGGRDGSPLHF. In DNA, the CDR3 is TGTGCCATCAGTGGGGGCAGGGATGGGTCACCCCTCCACTTT.

The chain recombines TRBV2 with TRBJ2-2; a weak D match, TRBD2 (6 bases). With 3 bases removed from V and 0 bases from J, the gap between germline ends came to 14 bases. Per germline, CDR1 SNHLY and CDR2 FYNNEI. The CDR3 has 17 amino acids. The CDR3 spells CASSDSGRPPNTGELFF. The DNA of the CDR3 is TGTGCCAGCAGTGATTCGGGGAGGCCCCCGAACACCGGGGAGCTGTTTTTT.

The rearrangement uses TRBV18 and TRBJ1-1; 8 bases align to TRBD1. The germline V gene encodes CDR1 KGHSH and CDR2 LQKENI. V lost 3 bases, J lost 8 bases, and 8 bases stayed unmatched. The CDR3 runs 14 residues. CDR3 DNA sequence: TGTGCCAGCTCACCGGTAGGACAGGGCTCCGAAGCTTTCTTT. Protein sequence: CASSPVGQGSEAFF.

This chain uses TRBV2 with TRBJ1-1; 8 bases map to TRBD1. CDR3 length equals 16 residues. V lost 3 bases to trimming and J lost 6 bases; unmatched junction nucleotides: 12. Germline lookup yields CDR1 SNHLY and CDR2 FYNNEI. CDR3 sequence reads: CASSERGQLQGAEAFF. CDR3 nucleotides: TGTGCCAGCAGTGAGCGGGGTCAACTACAGGGGGCTGAAGCTTTCTTT.

The rearrangement uses TRBV7-3 and TRBJ2-6; no clear D gene. Germline loops: CDR1 SGHTA, CDR2 FQGTGA. Trimming took 2 bases from V and 2 from J, leaving 7 bases between them. CDR3 length: 15 amino acids. The CDR3 DNA reads as TGTGCCAGCAGCTTAGGCACAGCTGGGGCCAACGTCCTGACTTTC. It specifies CASSLGTAGANVLTF.

The chain carries TRBV27 and TRBJ2-1; D is unresolved. From germline, CDR1 is MNHEY and CDR2 SMNVEV (reference sequence). CDR3 length equals 13 residues. Trimming took off 2 bases at V and 7 bases at J, with 9 bases between the two ends. The CDR3 is CASSLLVGNEQFF. The CDR3 region has the DNA TGTGCCAGCAGTTTACTAGTAGGTAATGAGCAGTTCTTC.

The chain employs TRBV6-5 and TRBJ2-7; TRBD2 matches 11 bases. The length of the CDR3 is 15 residues. From germline, CDR1 is MNHEY and CDR2 SVGAGI. The trim removed 6 bases at V and 6 bases at J, leaving 10 bases unmatched. The CDR3 DNA is TGTGCCAGCAGATATGGACTAGCGGGTTCGTCCGAGCAGTACTTC. This translates into CASRYGLAGSSEQYF.

This sequence joins TRBV5-1 and TRBJ2-7; TRBD2 agrees at 9 bases. The junction had 2 bases not matched to a gene; V was cut back by 2 bases and J by 2 bases. The CDR3 spans 14 residues. Germline CDR1 reads SGHRS; CDR2 reads YFSETQ. The CDR3 sequence is CASSFGGGAYEQYF. The CDR3 DNA reads as TGCGCCAGCAGCTTTGGCGGGGGGGCCTACGAGCAGTACTTC. Full variable domain (missing parts from reference TRBV5-1 and TRBJ2-7): KAGVTQTPRYLIKTRGQQVTLSCSPISGHRSVSWYQQTPGQGLQFLFEYFSETQRNKGNFPGRFSGRQFSNSRSEMNVSTLELGDSALYLCASSFGGGAYEQYFGPGTRLTVT.

This clone was counted a single time. The chain carries TRBV11-2 and TRBJ2-1, with TRBD2 identical over 14 bases. CDR3 length: 18 residues. The trim removed 3 bases at V and 7 bases at J, leaving 11 bases unmatched. CDR1 is SGHAT and CDR2 is FQNNGV in the germline V gene. For the CDR3, the DNA is TGTGCCAGCAGCTTGCTCAGAGGGACTAGCGGGAGAGGGAATGAGCAGTTCTTC. Protein product: CASSLLRGTSGRGNEQFF.

This clone showed up just once. The chain combines TRBV28 with TRBJ2-7; possibly TRBD1 for D (6 bases). The CDR3 runs to 17 residues. Germline V gene lookup returns CDR1 MDHEN and CDR2 SYDVKM. Trimming shortened V by 7 bases and J by 1 base, and 23 bases separated the two germline ends. As DNA, the CDR3 is TGTGCCAGCACCCTGGTCAGGGGCGCACTCCCATCCTACGAGCAGTACTTC. Amino acids: CASTLVRGALPSYEQYF. Variable domain in full (rest from reference TRBV28 and TRBJ2-7): DVKVTQSSRYLVKRTGEKVFLECVQDMDHENMFWYRQDPGLGLRLIYFSYDVKMKEKGDIPEGYSVSREKKERFSLILESASTNQTSMYLCASTLVRGALPSYEQYFGPGTRLTVT.

The chain employs TRBV28 and TRBJ1-5, with 7 bases that match TRBD1. The V gene's germline CDR1 is MDHEN and CDR2 SYDVKM. This CDR3 comprises 15 residues. V was clipped by 5 bases and J by 0 bases; unmatched bases: 4. The CDR3 DNA sequence: TGTGCCAGCAGTGGGACAGACAATAGCAATCAGCCCCAGCATTTT. As protein: CASSGTDNSNQPQHF. The variable domain in full, completed from reference TRBV28 and TRBJ1-5, reads DVKVTQSSRYLVKRTGEKVFLECVQDMDHENMFWYRQDPGLGLRLIYFSYDVKMKEKGDIPEGYSVSREKKERFSLILESASTNQTSMYLCASSGTDNSNQPQHFGDGTRLSIL.

V gene TRBV7-9 combines with J gene TRBJ2-2, with D maybe TRBD1 (6 bases). Germline lookup yields CDR1 SEHNR and CDR2 FQNEAQ (reference sequence). The ends were cut back, 6 bases at V and 7 bases at J, with 21 bases in the middle. The length of the CDR3 is 16 residues. In nucleotides, the CDR3 is TGTGCCAGCAGGGCCGGGACAAGCGAAGGGATCGGGGAGCTGTTTTTT. Translated, it gives CASRAGTSEGIGELFF. The entire variable domain, with the rest obtained from reference TRBV7-9 and TRBJ2-2, is as follows: DTGVSQNPRHKITKRGQNVTFRCDPISEHNRLYWYRQTLGQGPEFLTYFQNEAQLEKSRLLSDRFSAERPKGSFSTLEIQRTEQGDSAMYLCASRAGTSEGIGELFFGEGSRLTVL.

The rearrangement joins TRBV4-2 to TRBJ1-1; 7 bases are shared with TRBD1. With V trimmed by 0 bases and J by 8 bases, 9 bases remained unmatched. Germline CDR1 reads LGHNA; CDR2 reads YNFKEQ. This CDR3 region has 15 residues. The CDR3 DNA sequence: TGTGCCAGCAGCCAAGACGGACAGGTGCAGCGGGAAGCTTTCTTT. It codes for CASSQDGQVQREAFF.

This sequence joins TRBV28 and TRBJ2-7, with TRBD1 as a possible D gene (6 bases). Looked up from germline, CDR1 is MDHEN and CDR2 is SYDVKM. Trimming removed 4 bases from V and 7 bases from J, with 20 bases in between. The CDR3 sequence is 15 residues long. The CDR3 is CASSSPTGAGMEQYF. CDR3 in DNA: TGTGCCAGCAGTTCCCCGACAGGCGCAGGAATGGAGCAGTACTTC.

The rearrangement uses TRBV5-1 and TRBJ2-2; 8 bases map to TRBD1. The CDR3 has 15 residues. With V trimmed by 5 bases and J by 2 bases, 5 bases remained unmatched. Germline CDR1 and CDR2: SGHRS and YFSETQ. The CDR3 nucleotides are TGCGCCAGCAGACCCGGACAGGGAAACACCGGGGAGCTGTTTTTT. This translates into CASRPGQGNTGELFF.

The V call is TRBV7-9, the J call TRBJ1-1; 7 positions match TRBD1. CDR3 size: 14 residues. The ends lost 5 bases at V and 1 base at J; junction bases unmatched: 4. Germline V gene lookup returns CDR1 SEHNR and CDR2 FQNEAQ (reference sequence). The CDR3 region is CASSKWTGNTEAFF. The DNA for the CDR3 is TGTGCCAGCAGCAAATGGACAGGGAACACTGAAGCTTTCTTT.

V usage is TRBV5-1 and J usage is TRBJ2-3, with 7 bases fitting TRBD2. The trim removed 5 bases at V and 0 bases at J, leaving 9 bases unmatched. The germline V gene encodes CDR1 SGHRS and CDR2 YFSETQ. The CDR3 consists of 16 residues. The CDR3: CASRIRDYYSTDTQYF. The CDR3 coding sequence is TGCGCCAGCAGAATTCGGGACTACTATAGCACAGATACGCAGTATTTT.